One sample yielded the 9 T cell receptor beta chains listed below, sequenced in a study of graft-versus-host responses after intestinal transplantation. The method was immunoSEQ multiplex PCR; TCRdb's version includes in-frame clones alone and lacks a portion of them. The repertoire holds over 85,000 clones, with 94% as singletons. These receptors' targets are unknown. Sample: unstimulated CD4+ T cells sorted from spleen or lymph node cells, taken before transplant. The receptors were sampled from a human donor who was the organ donor for an intestinal transplant.

The V gene is TRBV19, the J gene TRBJ1-5; TRBD1 matches 9 bases. The trim removed 3 bases at V and 2 bases at J, leaving 11 bases unmatched. CDR1 is LNHDA, CDR2 SQIVND, per germline (reference sequence). This CDR3 comprises 18 residues. The CDR3 is CASSIRDREGAGNQPQHF. CDR3 DNA: TGTGCCAGTAGTATCCGGGACAGGGAAGGCGCGGGCAATCAGCCCCAGCATTTT. Looking up the rest from reference TRBV19 and TRBJ1-5 gives the full variable domain: DGGITQSPKYLFRKEGQNVTLSCEQNLNHDAMYWYRQDPGQGLRLIYYSQIVNDFQKGDIAEGYSVSREKKESFPLTVTSAQKNPTAFYLCASSIRDREGAGNQPQHFGDGTRLSIL.

The chain joins TRBV6-6 to TRBJ2-7; a weak D match, TRBD1 (5 bases). CDR1 and CDR2 from the germline V gene are MNHNY and SVGAGI (reference sequence). This CDR3 has 13 amino acids. Between the trimmed V and J ends, which lost 5 bases and 7 bases, there was a span of 15 bases. CDR3 nucleotide sequence: TGTGCCAGCAGTGTCAGGGTCGACTGGGAGCAGTACTTC. It is translated as CASSVRVDWEQYF.

The V and J genes are TRBV15 and TRBJ1-4; no clear D. Trimming cost V 0 bases and J 0 bases, with 8 bases left between them. The germline CDR1 and CDR2 sequences are LNHNV and YYDKDF (reference sequence). The CDR3 sequence is 16 residues long. The CDR3 region has the DNA TGTGCCACCAGCAGAGATCAGGCTGCAACTAATGAAAAACTGTTTTTT. It is translated as CATSRDQAATNEKLFF.

V usage is TRBV5-1 and J usage is TRBJ1-4, with 8 bases aligning to TRBD1. J gave up 8 bases and V 0 bases, and 9 bases lay outside the gene matches. Germline CDR1 and CDR2: SGHRS and YFSETQ. The CDR3 loop spans 16 amino acids. The CDR3 is CASSLAPTGVDEKLFF. CDR3 nucleotides: TGCGCCAGCAGCTTGGCCCCGACAGGGGTGGACGAAAAACTGTTTTTT.

The chain is built from TRBV6-1 and TRBJ2-5; tentative D call: TRBD2 (5 bases). This CDR3 has 13 residues. With 7 bases removed from V and 9 bases from J, the gap between germline ends came to 18 bases. Germline-derived CDR1 and CDR2 are MNHNS and SASEGT. In DNA form, the CDR3 reads TGTGCCAGCATATCCGATCTGGGGAGACCCCAGTACTTC. Its translation is CASISDLGRPQYF.

The chain joins TRBV30 to TRBJ1-1; D is uncertain. The ends were cut back, 4 bases at V and 1 base at J, with 19 bases in the middle. CDR3 length: 16 residues. The V gene's germline CDR1 is GTSNPN and CDR2 SVGIG (reference sequence). CDR3 coding DNA: TGTGCCTGGAAGAATCGTATCAGACCAGGGAACACTGAAGCTTTCTTT. This translates into CAWKNRIRPGNTEAFF.

This sequence joins TRBV2 and TRBJ2-5, with D perhaps assigned TRBD1 or TRBD2 (6 bases each). V was cut by 6 bases and J by 1 base, with 18 bases left in between. The CDR3 totals 16 residues. Germline V lookup: CDR1 SNHLY, CDR2 FYNNEI. CDR3: CASSRGGPRTQETQYF. The CDR3 bases are TGTGCCAGCAGCCGTGGGGGGCCACGGACCCAAGAGACCCAGTACTTC.

This rearrangement joins TRBV6-6 to TRBJ1-6; 9 nucleotides line up with TRBD1. This CDR3 has 15 amino acids. CDR1 is MNHNY and CDR2 is SVGAGI in the germline V gene (reference sequence). V shed 7 bases, J shed 9 bases, and the junction held 10 bases outside the gene matches. CDR3 nucleotides: TGTGCCAGCACTCTAATACAGGGGGCATCTTCACCCCTCCACTTT. This codes for CASTLIQGASSPLHF.

Here the CDR3 reads CASSLTGAGELFF. CDR3 in DNA: TGTGCCAGCAGTCTTACAGGGGCCGGGGAGCTGTTTTTT. The rearrangement links TRBV6-4 to TRBJ2-2; 7 bases map to TRBD1. Germline values: CDR1 MRHNA, CDR2 SNTAGT. The CDR3 runs 13 residues. V gave up 5 bases and J gave up 6 bases; unmatched junction bases: 3.